This T cell receptor beta chain was retrieved from a study of OX40 agonist ivuxolimab in advanced cancers. Assay used: immunoSEQ multiplex PCR; TCRdb lists only in-frame clones, some missing. The sample lists some 58,000 clones; around 90% were seen once. Germline CDR1 and CDR2: LNHNV and YYDKDF (reference sequence). The germline V and J ends were trimmed by 0 bases and 7 bases, with 15 bases remaining between them. The CDR3 covers 16 residues. Sequencing was performed on CD4+ or CD8+ T cells sorted from blood, taken in a trial of the OX40 agonist ivuxolimab. This chain uses TRBV15 with TRBJ1-4, with a tentative D call TRBD1 (5 bases). The clonotype originates from an adult with an advanced solid tumor such as melanoma, head and neck, liver or kidney cancer. The CDR3 DNA reads as TGTGCCACCAGCAGAGATCGGGGACTTGTTGGTGAAAAACTGTTTTTT. Protein sequence: CATSRDRGLVGEKLFF.